The 20 T cell receptor beta chains below all came from one sample that was sequenced in a study of blood T cell repertoires in COVID-19. Method: immunoSEQ multiplex PCR; TCRdb's copy keeps in-frame clones and lacks some. The table records about 150,000 clones, approximately 80% of them present only once. Sequencing was done on a sample of PBMCs or T cells enriched from blood (not recorded which). The receptors were sampled from a woman aged 35 to 49 who had recovered from COVID-19.

The sample holds a few counts of this clone. The gene calls are TRBV18 and TRBJ2-2; D is unclear. Germline CDR1 reads KGHSH; CDR2 reads LQKENI. The CDR3 length is 15 residues. V shed 8 bases and J shed 0 bases, with 13 bases lying between them. CDR3 in DNA: TGTGCCAGCCTTAAAAAAATCTCGAACACCGGGGAGCTGTTTTTT. Its translation: CASLKKISNTGELFF.

Regarding this clone: This same CDR3 is encoded by further DNA sequences in the sample. The chain couples TRBV30 to TRBJ1-5; D is possibly TRBD1 (5 bases). Germline V gives CDR1 GTSNPN, CDR2 SVGIG (reference sequence). This CDR3 is built from 13 residues. V was cut by 0 bases and J by 2 bases, with 5 bases left in between. CDR3 amino acids: CAWSVQGNQPQHF. CDR3 nucleotides: TGTGCCTGGAGTGTACAGGGCAATCAGCCCCAGCATTTT.

The chain is built from TRBV10-3 and TRBJ2-5; unclear D gene. The CDR3 covers 13 residues. The V gene's germline CDR1 is ENHRY and CDR2 SYGVKD. V shed 3 bases and J shed 4 bases, with 9 bases lying between them. CDR3 nucleotides: TGTGCCATCAGTGACGAGTCGAGAGAGACCCAGTACTTC. This translates into CAISDESRETQYF.

The gene calls are TRBV7-8 and TRBJ1-5; a possible D gene is TRBD1 (5 bases). This CDR3 is 13 amino acids long. Germline CDR1 SGHVS, CDR2 FQNEAQ. Trimming stripped 11 bases from V and 5 bases from J, with 16 bases between. The CDR3, as DNA: TGTGCCCCCGAAGGGGTGTGCTATCAGCCCCAGCATTTT. It codes for CAPEGVCYQPQHF. Full variable domain (missing parts from reference TRBV7-8 and TRBJ1-5): GAGVSQSPRYKVAKRGQDVALRCDPISGHVSLFWYQQALGQGPEFLTYFQNEAQLDKSGLPSDRFFAERPEGSVSTLKIQRTQQEDSAVYLCAPEGVCYQPQHFGDGTRLSIL.

The genes are TRBV27 and TRBJ2-7; 10 bases agree with TRBD2. Germline loops: CDR1 MNHEY, CDR2 SMNVEV (reference sequence). Trimming cost V 3 bases and J 2 bases; bases outside gene matches: 4. The CDR3 spans 15 residues. CDR3: CASSFQRGGTYEQYF. DNA of the CDR3: TGTGCCAGCAGTTTTCAGCGGGGGGGGACCTACGAGCAGTACTTC.

This chain connects TRBV19 to TRBJ1-6; 9 nucleotides agree with TRBD1. This CDR3 spans 17 amino acids. With 3 bases clipped from V and 7 bases from J, the junction kept 10 bases outside the gene matches. Germline V CDR1 and CDR2: LNHDA, SQIVND (reference sequence). The CDR3 spells CASSIGTGTLGNSPLHF. DNA of the CDR3: TGTGCCAGTAGTATCGGGACAGGGACTCTGGGCAATTCACCCCTCCACTTT.

V is TRBV6-5 and J is TRBJ1-2; D is perhaps TRBD1 (5 bases). V was clipped by 7 bases and J by 5 bases, with 17 bases between them. The germline gives CDR1 MNHEY, CDR2 SVGAGI. The CDR3 consists of 14 residues. The CDR3 coding sequence is TGTGCCAGCACCCGTTTGGGGGACTCTTATGGCTACACCTTC. Amino acids: CASTRLGDSYGYTF.

This rearrangement joins TRBV29-1 to TRBJ1-2, with D perhaps matching TRBD1 (6 bases). This CDR3 has 12 amino acids. Trimming removed 4 bases at V and 6 bases at J, with 12 bases between. CDR1 is SQVTM, CDR2 ANQGSEA, per germline. CDR3 loop: CSVGGGGNGYTF. The CDR3 DNA follows: TGCAGCGTTGGAGGGGGAGGGAATGGCTACACCTTC. Full variable domain (rest looked up from reference TRBV29-1 and TRBJ1-2): SAVISQKPSRDICQRGTSLTIQCQVDSQVTMMFWYRQQPGQSLTLIATANQGSEATYESGFVIDKFPISRPNLTFSTLTVSNMSPEDSSIYLCSVGGGGNGYTFGSGTRLTVV.

The rearrangement uses TRBV25-1 and TRBJ2-3; 8 bases map to TRBD2. The V gene's germline CDR1 is MGHDK and CDR2 SYGVNS. This CDR3 has 14 amino acids. J was trimmed by 4 bases and V by 1 base; bases with no gene match: 1. The CDR3 spells CASSELGLADTQYF. DNA of the CDR3: TGTGCCAGCAGTGAATTGGGACTAGCAGATACGCAGTATTTT.

The J gene is TRBJ2-5, the V gene TRBV28; TRBD1 matches 7 bases. V shed 7 bases, J shed 5 bases, and the junction held 13 bases outside the gene matches. CDR1 MDHEN and CDR2 SYDVKM come from the germline V gene. The CDR3 has 15 amino acids. CDR3 nucleotides: TGTGCCAGCACCGACAGGGAAGGAGGCGTGGAGACCCAGTACTTC. Its protein product is CASTDREGGVETQYF.

The chain is built from TRBV2 and TRBJ1-1; 8 nucleotides match TRBD1. The CDR3 is 16 residues long. J was trimmed by 5 bases and V by 1 base; bases with no gene match: 9. Germline V gene data show CDR1 as SNHLY and CDR2 as FYNNEI. CDR3 coding DNA: TGTGCCAGCAGTGAAGGACAGGGGCTAATGGAGACTGAAGCTTTCTTT. Protein product: CASSEGQGLMETEAFF.

The chain links TRBV13 to TRBJ2-5; 11 bases fit TRBD2. This CDR3 is 14 amino acids long. The ends lost 4 bases at V and 5 bases at J; junction bases unmatched: 3. Per germline, CDR1 PRHDT and CDR2 FYEKMQ (reference sequence). The CDR3 is CASSSLAGDETQYF. DNA for the CDR3: TGTGCCAGCAGCTCACTAGCGGGAGATGAGACCCAGTACTTC. The full variable domain, in which reference TRBV13 and TRBJ2-5 provide the parts outside the CDR3, is AAGVIQSPRHLIKEKRETATLKCYPIPRHDTVYWYQQGPGQDPQFLISFYEKMQSDKGSIPDRFSAQQFSDYHSELNMSSLELGDSALYFCASSSLAGDETQYFGPGTRLLVL.

This clone was seen only once. This chain uses TRBV28 with TRBJ1-2, with D perhaps matching TRBD1 (6 bases). Deletions cut 2 bases from V and 6 bases from J, with 10 bases between. Germline CDR1 reads MDHEN; CDR2 reads SYDVKM. CDR3 length equals 13 residues. The CDR3 loop is CASSLLYRDGYTF. The CDR3 nucleotides are TGTGCCAGCAGTTTACTGTACAGGGATGGCTACACCTTC.

The V gene is TRBV6-4, the J gene TRBJ1-1; no definite D call. Per germline, CDR1 MRHNA and CDR2 SNTAGT. The V gene lost 6 bases and the J gene lost 1 base, with 9 bases spanning the gap. This CDR3 has 13 amino acids. CDR3 DNA sequence: TGTGCCAGCAGCCCACGGGAGAACACTGAAGCTTTCTTT. It specifies CASSPRENTEAFF.

This chain uses TRBV11-1 with TRBJ2-1; 15 positions agree with TRBD2. CDR1 is SGHAT and CDR2 is FQDESV in the germline V gene (reference sequence). V shed 4 bases, J shed 7 bases, and the junction held 5 bases outside the gene matches. This CDR3 has 16 amino acids. The CDR3 reads CASSSWTSGRVNEQFF. CDR3 coding DNA: TGTGCCAGCAGCTCCTGGACTAGCGGGAGGGTAAATGAGCAGTTCTTC.

The chain couples TRBV3-1 (or the pseudogene TRBV3-2) to TRBJ1-1; 10 bases map to TRBD1. J was trimmed by 5 bases and V by 4 bases; bases with no gene match: 10. CDR1 LGHDT and CDR2 YNNKEL come from the germline V gene (reference sequence). The CDR3 contains 16 residues. This CDR3 reads CASSRDLTGGVTEAFF. CDR3 nucleotides: TGTGCCAGCAGCCGAGATTTGACAGGGGGCGTGACTGAAGCTTTCTTT.

V and J are TRBV5-1 and TRBJ1-1, with 8 bases lining up with TRBD1. The V and J ends lost 1 base and 4 bases, in that order; junction bases with no gene match: 9. From germline, CDR1 is SGHRS and CDR2 YFSETQ. The length of the CDR3 is 16 residues. The CDR3 region has the DNA TGCGCCAGCAGCTTGTCTCTCGGACAGGGTATCACTGAAGCTTTCTTT. Protein product: CASSLSLGQGITEAFF.

This clone came up once. The rearrangement links TRBV3-1 (or the pseudogene TRBV3-2) to TRBJ2-3, with TRBD2 as a possible D gene (7 bases). The CDR3 sequence is 16 residues long. V gave up 4 bases and J gave up 5 bases, with 19 bases separating them. Germline CDR1 and CDR2: LGHDT and YNNKEL (reference sequence). Written as DNA, the CDR3 is TGTGCCAGCAGCCTAGCCGGAGGGGGGGAGGTAGATACGCAGTATTTT. It yields the protein CASSLAGGGEVDTQYF.

A word on this clone: The junction departs from germline at one end; a sequencing error may be responsible. V is TRBV6-6 and J is TRBJ2-7, with D tentatively TRBD1 (6 bases). In germline, CDR1 is MNHNY, CDR2 SVGAGI (reference sequence). This CDR3 spans 11 amino acids. CDR3 nucleotides: TGTGCCACCCGGGACAACTGGATTGTCCACTTC. Amino acids: CATRDNWIVHF.

In its sample, this clone was seen a few times. This chain connects TRBV7-6 to TRBJ1-3; 9 nucleotides align to TRBD1. Per the germline V gene, CDR1 is SGHVS and CDR2 is FNYEAQ. CDR3 size: 15 residues. Unmatched junction bases numbered 3, after V lost 4 bases and J lost 2 bases. The DNA of the CDR3 is TGTGCCAGCAGCTCGGGACAGGGACCTGGAAACACCATATATTTT. This encodes CASSSGQGPGNTIYF.